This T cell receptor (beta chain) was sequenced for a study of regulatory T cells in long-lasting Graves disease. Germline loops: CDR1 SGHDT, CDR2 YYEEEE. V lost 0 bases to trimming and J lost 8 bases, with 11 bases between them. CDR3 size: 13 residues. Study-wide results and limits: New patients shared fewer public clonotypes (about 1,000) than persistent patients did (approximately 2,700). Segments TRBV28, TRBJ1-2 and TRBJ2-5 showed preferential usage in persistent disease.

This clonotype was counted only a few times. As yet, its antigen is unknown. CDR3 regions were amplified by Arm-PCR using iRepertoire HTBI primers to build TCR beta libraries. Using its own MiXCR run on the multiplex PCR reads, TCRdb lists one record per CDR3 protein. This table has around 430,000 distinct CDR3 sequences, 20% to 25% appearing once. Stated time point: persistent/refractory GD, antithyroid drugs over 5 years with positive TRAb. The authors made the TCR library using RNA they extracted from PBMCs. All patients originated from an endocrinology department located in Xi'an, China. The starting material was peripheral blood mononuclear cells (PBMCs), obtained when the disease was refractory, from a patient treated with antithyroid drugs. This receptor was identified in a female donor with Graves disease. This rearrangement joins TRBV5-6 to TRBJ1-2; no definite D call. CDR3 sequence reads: CASSLEISGGYTF. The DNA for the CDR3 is TGTGCCAGCAGCTTGGAGATCTCTGGGGGCTACACCTTC.